Sequencing of this T cell receptor (beta chain) was carried out in a study of response to subunit inactivated influenza vaccine. Overall study findings and caveats: It was suggested by the authors that few new T cells are recruited by each seasonal influenza vaccination.

MiXCR was run by TCRdb on the RT-PCR reads, yielding one entry per CDR3 protein. The sample holds 500,000 to 600,000 distinct CDR3 sequences; approximately 16% are singletons and the top ten take less than 4%. Trimming took off 0 bases at V and 12 bases at J, with 17 bases between the two ends. Germline V gene lookup returns CDR1 SGHTA and CDR2 FQGNSA. This CDR3 is built from 15 residues. At least ten counts were recorded for this clonotype. The antigen remains unidentified. Sample: CD4+ T cells sorted from PBMCs, taken 23 months after vaccination. The rearrangement uses TRBV7-2 and TRBJ2-2, with D unresolved. This TCR was recovered from a man aged 50 to 69 who received an inactivated influenza vaccine. The CDR3 is CASSLAVTQAGQLFF. CDR3 in DNA: TGTGCCAGCAGCTTAGCAGTAACGCAGGCTGGGCAGCTGTTTTTT.